The 21 T cell receptor beta chains listed next were all sequenced from one sample in a study of CD8+ T cells in alopecia areata. Extracted RNA was reverse transcribed into cDNA, the sequencing template. The method was immunoSEQ multiplex PCR; TCRdb's version includes in-frame clones alone and lacks a portion of them. The table records some 180,000 clones, 63% of them present only once. This specimen was CD4+ T cells sorted from blood, taken at week 0. Receptors originate from a human donor with alopecia areata.

The rearrangement uses TRBV5-1 and TRBJ2-2; 7 nucleotides match TRBD1. Trimming took 0 bases from V and 0 from J; bases not matched to a gene: 2. The CDR3 contains 16 residues. Germline lookup yields CDR1 SGHRS and CDR2 YFSETQ. The CDR3 here is CASSLGQGTNTGELFF. The CDR3 DNA is TGCGCCAGCAGCTTGGGACAGGGTACGAACACCGGGGAGCTGTTTTTT.

This chain connects TRBV7-2 to TRBJ1-2; 8 positions match TRBD1. The CDR3 runs to 15 residues. From germline, CDR1 is SGHTA and CDR2 FQGNSA. The ends lost 1 base at V and 6 bases at J; junction bases unmatched: 7. The CDR3 DNA reads as TGTGCCAGCAGCTTAGAGGCAGGGGGCAAGGATGGCTACACCTTC. Translated, it gives CASSLEAGGKDGYTF.

This clone appeared a single time. The chain is built from TRBV27 and TRBJ2-1, with D perhaps matching TRBD2 (6 bases). V lost 2 bases, J lost 10 bases, and 12 bases lay in between. This CDR3 has 13 amino acids. Germline-derived CDR1 and CDR2 are MNHEY and SMNVEV (reference sequence). DNA of the CDR3: TGTGCCAGCAGTTTAGGAGGGACGTGGGAGCAGTTCTTC. It yields the protein CASSLGGTWEQFF.

V usage is TRBV30 and J usage is TRBJ1-1; D remains unclear. Looked up from germline, CDR1 is GTSNPN and CDR2 is SVGIG (reference sequence). V was shortened by 4 bases and J by 1 base, with 13 bases between the two germline ends. The CDR3 covers 14 residues. CDR3 in DNA: TGTGCCTGGATCAAACCACCAGGGAACACTGAAGCTTTCTTT. Translating gives CAWIKPPGNTEAFF.

V gene TRBV29-1 combines with J gene TRBJ2-2; weak D call: TRBD1 (5 bases). With 7 bases removed from V and 0 bases from J, the gap between germline ends came to 9 bases. Germline V gene data show CDR1 as SQVTM and CDR2 as ANQGSEA. The CDR3 is 13 amino acids. CDR3 sequence: CSAPGTNTGELFF. CDR3 bases: TGCAGCGCCCCAGGGACGAACACCGGGGAGCTGTTTTTT.

V and J are TRBV25-1 and TRBJ2-4; D gene uncertain. Trimming left V 1 base short and J 0 bases short, with 4 bases between. Germline CDR1 and CDR2: MGHDK and SYGVNS. CDR3 length: 14 amino acids. The CDR3 loop reads CASSELGAKNIQYF. The DNA for the CDR3 is TGTGCCAGCAGTGAATTGGGAGCCAAAAACATTCAGTACTTC.

In its sample, this clone was seen a few times. The chain joins TRBV29-1 to TRBJ1-4; the match to TRBD1 covers 7 bases. The V and J ends lost 5 bases and 5 bases, in that order; junction bases with no gene match: 2. Germline V CDR1 and CDR2: SQVTM, ANQGSEA. The CDR3 length is 12 residues. CDR3: CSVSQGNEKLFF. In nucleotides, the CDR3 is TGCAGCGTTTCACAGGGGAATGAAAAACTGTTTTTT.

The chain joins TRBV15 to TRBJ1-6; a possible D gene is TRBD1 (6 bases). Looked up from germline, CDR1 is LNHNV and CDR2 is YYDKDF (reference sequence). The CDR3 loop spans 13 amino acids. V shed 5 bases and J shed 10 bases, with 12 bases lying between them. CDR3 region: CATSSGGQSPLHF. The DNA for the CDR3 is TGTGCCACCAGCTCGGGGGGCCAGTCACCCCTCCACTTT.

The chain links TRBV7-9 to TRBJ2-5, with a possible D match to TRBD2 (5 bases). V dropped 0 bases and J dropped 5 bases, with 13 bases sitting between them. Germline V gene lookup returns CDR1 SEHNR and CDR2 FQNEAQ (reference sequence). The length of the CDR3 is 15 residues. The CDR3, as DNA: TGTGCCAGCAGCTTAGCGAGGACCGGCGGGGAGACCCAGTACTTC. The encoded protein is CASSLARTGGETQYF.

This chain joins TRBV7-3 and TRBJ2-1; D unclear. This CDR3 has 13 amino acids. Germline V lookup: CDR1 SGHTA, CDR2 FQGTGA. The germline V and J ends were trimmed by 5 bases and 2 bases, with 7 bases remaining between them. The CDR3: CASSPHAYNEQFF. DNA for the CDR3: TGTGCCAGCAGCCCCCACGCCTACAATGAGCAGTTCTTC.

The V and J genes are TRBV29-1 and TRBJ1-2, with D unclear. Looked up from germline, CDR1 is SQVTM and CDR2 is ANQGSEA. Between the trimmed V and J ends, which lost 4 bases and 1 base, there was a span of 10 bases. The length of the CDR3 is 13 residues. The CDR3 sequence is CSVGSRVNYGYTF. CDR3 sequence (DNA): TGCAGCGTTGGCTCGCGGGTTAACTATGGCTACACCTTC.

This clone was counted between two and nine times. V gene TRBV20-1 combines with J gene TRBJ1-1; D gene uncertain. Germline CDR1 DFQATT, CDR2 SNEGSKA (reference sequence). This CDR3 is 11 amino acids long. V lost 4 bases, J lost 3 bases, and 6 bases lay in between. CDR3 residues: CSAKEDTEAFF. CDR3 nucleotide sequence: TGCAGTGCTAAAGAGGACACTGAAGCTTTCTTT.

This chain connects TRBV29-1 to TRBJ2-2; tentatively, D is TRBD1 (6 bases). This CDR3 has 13 amino acids. The V end lost 4 bases, the J end lost 5 bases, and 11 bases lay between the germline ends. The V gene's germline CDR1 is SQVTM and CDR2 ANQGSEA. DNA of the CDR3: TGCAGCGTTGGCTCTACAGGGACCGGGGAGCTGTTTTTT. Translation gives CSVGSTGTGELFF.

There are a few counts of this clone. CDR3 loop: CASSLAGGMETQYF. CDR3 in DNA: TGTGCCAGCAGCTTAGCAGGTGGAATGGAGACCCAGTACTTC. The chain is built from TRBV7-3 and TRBJ2-5; D ambiguous. The CDR3 spans 14 residues. The V and J ends lost 2 bases and 5 bases respectively, with 12 bases between them. Germline values: CDR1 SGHTA, CDR2 FQGTGA.

The chain couples TRBV11-3 to TRBJ2-1; D gene ambiguous. From germline, CDR1 is SGHNT and CDR2 YENEEA. The CDR3 runs to 15 residues. V lost 5 bases, J lost 6 bases, and 17 bases lay in between. This chain's CDR3 is CASSQPSDPGNEQFF. The CDR3 nucleotides read TGTGCCAGCAGCCAACCCTCGGACCCGGGCAATGAGCAGTTCTTC.

This clone was detected a few times. The CDR3 nucleotides are TGTGCCAGCAGCTGGTCGAACACCGGGGAGCTGTTTTTT. Translating it yields CASSWSNTGELFF. This chain links TRBV7-2 with TRBJ2-2; D is unresolved. This CDR3 has 13 amino acids. Germline V gives CDR1 SGHTA, CDR2 FQGNSA. V dropped 4 bases and J dropped 0 bases, with 3 bases sitting between them.

The chain recombines TRBV18 with TRBJ2-1; 8 bases are shared with TRBD2. The CDR3 is 17 residues long. Trimming cost V 2 bases and J 8 bases; bases outside gene matches: 14. CDR1 and CDR2 from the germline V gene are KGHSH and LQKENI. The CDR3 is CASSPVTGGDPMDEQFF. The DNA for the CDR3 is TGTGCCAGCTCACCAGTCACCGGGGGGGACCCTATGGATGAGCAGTTCTTC. Variable domain in full (rest from reference TRBV18 and TRBJ2-1): NAGVMQNPRHLVRRRGQEARLRCSPMKGHSHVYWYRQLPEEGLKFMVYLQKENIIDESGMPKERFSAEFPKEGPSILRIQQVVRGDSAAYFCASSPVTGGDPMDEQFFGPGTRLTVL.

CDR3 region: CASTIQAGGNTEAFF. CDR3 DNA: TGCGCCAGCACCATCCAGGCGGGAGGGAACACTGAAGCTTTCTTT. The chain links TRBV5-1 to TRBJ1-1; no clear D. Germline CDR1 and CDR2: SGHRS and YFSETQ. Trimming pared 6 bases from V and 1 base from J, leaving 16 bases between. This CDR3 is built from 15 residues.

The rearrangement links TRBV28 to TRBJ2-7; the D is unclear. Trimming removed 2 bases at V and 5 bases at J, with 13 bases between. The CDR3 is made up of 14 amino acids. Per the germline V gene, CDR1 is MDHEN and CDR2 is SYDVKM. The CDR3 reads CASSLGFSRDEQYF. The CDR3 DNA reads TGTGCCAGCAGTTTAGGATTTAGTCGTGACGAGCAGTACTTC.

This clone appeared a few times. The J gene is TRBJ2-7, the V gene TRBV30; 11 bases are a match to TRBD1. Germline trimming cut 3 bases from V and 0 bases from J; bases unmatched to any gene: 7. The germline gives CDR1 GTSNPN, CDR2 SVGIG (reference sequence). There are 16 residues in the CDR3. The CDR3 DNA follows: TGTGCCTGGAGAGGGACAGGGGGATACAGCTCCTACGAGCAGTACTTC. It is translated as CAWRGTGGYSSYEQYF. Full variable domain (rest looked up from reference TRBV30 and TRBJ2-7): SQTIHQWPATLVQPVGSPLSLECTVEGTSNPNLYWYRQAAGRGLQLLFYSVGIGQISSEVPQNLSASRPQDRQFILSSKKLLLSDSGFYLCAWRGTGGYSSYEQYFGPGTRLTVT.

This clone was picked up a small number of times. The V call is TRBV29-1, the J call TRBJ2-4; 9 bases match TRBD1. The CDR3 covers 12 residues. CDR1 SQVTM and CDR2 ANQGSEA come from the germline V gene. V dropped 4 bases and J dropped 5; count of bases not matched to a gene: 0. CDR3 protein: CSVGDRENIQYF. The CDR3, as DNA: TGCAGCGTTGGGGACAGGGAAAACATTCAGTACTTC.